The entry below describes one TCR beta chain. The antigen remains unidentified. The entry originates in a study of cytomegalovirus exposure and HLA in healthy donors. Whole-study findings and limits: Researchers reported from a later analysis that most CMV-associated TCR beta chains appeared HLA-restricted.

13 Jbeta primers and 60 Vbeta primers were used for the PCR. Clones were sequenced by immunoSEQ multiplex PCR, and TCRdb holds only the in-frame ones, with some missing. The table records approximately 170,000 clones, roughly four fifths of them present only once. The CDR3 contains 12 residues. V dropped 2 bases and J dropped 9 bases, with 11 bases sitting between them. Germline V gives CDR1 GTSNPN, CDR2 SVGIG (reference sequence). The sample consisted of PBMCs. The rearrangement joins TRBV30 to TRBJ2-1, with D tentatively TRBD2 (5 bases). This sequence originates from a woman aged 40 to 49 in good health and CMV-seronegative. Written as DNA, the CDR3 is TGTGCCTGGAGTAAGGGAGTGGGTGAGCAGTTCTTC. Amino acid sequence: CAWSKGVGEQFF.